In its sample, the clone carrying this T cell receptor (beta chain) was seen a few times. What it binds is unknown. The protocol was immunoSEQ multiplex PCR, while the TCRdb copy is restricted to in-frame clones and leaves out a portion. The data hold over 1,000 clones, with about 80% observed a single time. This record belongs to a study of brain metastases from non-small cell lung cancer. General study results and limits: TCR repertoires overlapped largely between brain metastases and matched primaries. Compared with their matched primary tumors, around 69% of brain metastases showed expanded T-cell clones. Brain metastases had lower T-cell infiltration than primary tumors.

This CDR3 has 13 residues. Germline values: CDR1 MDHEN, CDR2 SYDVKM. Trimming took 5 bases from V and 10 from J; bases not matched to a gene: 4. The sample taken for sequencing was tissue from a brain metastasis. The chain recombines TRBV28 with TRBJ2-1, with 11 bases lining up with TRBD2. The clonotype comes from a donor at least 40 years old with non-small cell lung cancer. Written as DNA, the CDR3 is TGTGCCAGCAGTCTCGGGACTAGCGGAGAGCAGTTCTTC. Residues: CASSLGTSGEQFF.